This TCR beta chain was sequenced for a study of blood T cell repertoires in COVID-19 (dated by TCRdb to about 2020). Regarding the study in general: Samples covering the acute and convalescent phases of COVID-19 were provided by collaborators in the United States, Italy and Spain. Sample metadata almost always included a de-identified subject ID, COVID-19 status, age in years and sex. The samples were drawn from the first 160 participants of the ongoing ImmuneRACE study and from 950 to 1,500 subjects provided by 6 global collaborators. The repertoires were released in a freely available public database meant as a resource for research on the immune response to SARS-CoV-2. Where HLA class I and class II types were available, the types were taken from metadata supplied by the sample provider, not from assay-based typing. Deeply sampled blood TCRbeta repertoires from subjects exposed to, actively infected with, or recovered from COVID-19 were included in the dataset. The material from the prospective study consisted of cDNA or gDNA derived from T cells, B-cell-depleted T cells, or PBMCs. The study at large found these results: The quantity of clinical and demographic metadata differed by source and by participant and was supplied without curation.

Comment on this clone: What antigen it recognizes has not been identified. The record has no base qualities; no much larger clone is one base away.

Per the germline V gene, SGDLS is the CDR1 and YYNGEE is the CDR2. The CDR3 covers 16 residues, taking in both the cysteine and the phenylalanine. The kept DNA is CDR3 alone, 48 bases in frame from the first base. Deletion took 0 bases off V and 0 bases off J, with a span of 10 bases between the germline ends. One collaborating source in Seattle enrolled patients during active infection and followed them longitudinally through the course of disease. Each collaborating institution followed its own protocols to collect whole blood in K2EDTA tubes. For TCRbeta analysis, collaborators shipped samples as frozen whole blood, isolated PBMCs, or DNA extracted from either of those sample types. The immunoSEQ Assay, a bias-controlled multiplex PCR, was used to amplify TCRbeta CDR3 regions from genomic DNA. The paper's processing steps were these. The number of nucleated cells in each sample was estimated from the amplification of reference gene primers within the assay. Sequence reads were collapsed and filtered to measure the absolute abundance of every unique TCRbeta CDR3 rearrangement. For each sample, productive Simpson clonality was calculated by taking the square root of Simpson's diversity index across productive rearrangements. This is the immuneACCESS table as TCRdb keeps it, with only in-frame sequences that have V and J called. A part of the clones is gone; compared with another copy, unresolved V genes explain less than half, and the rest is unexplained. That table is the source of V, J and clone size, and D and trimming were worked out from the DNA. For this sample the table gives 250,000 to 300,000 clones, of which about 87% were detected only once. The top ten constitute 10% of the sample.

This TCR derives from a woman between 70 and 85 years old with COVID-19, enrolled during active disease. The sequencing sample was made of peripheral blood. The sequence links TRBV9 to TRBJ1-3; no D gene is confidently identified. The nucleotide sequence reads as follows: TGTGCCAGCAGCGTAGCGGGTAGAATCTCTGGAAACACCATATATTTT. Its translation is CASSVAGRISGNTIYF.